The next 8 T cell receptor beta chains were all read from a single sample in a study of T cells after yellow fever vaccination. TCRdb reprocessed the 5' RACE reads via MiXCR and lists one record per CDR3 protein. The table includes tens of thousands of distinct CDR3 sequences, more than 10% detected once. The source was CD8+ T cells not binding an NS4B(214-222) dextramer, sorted from PBMCs, collected approximately 20 days after the first yellow fever vaccination. These receptors all stem from a man aged 18 to 30 who received the YFV17D yellow fever vaccine.

This clonotype has just a few counts. The chain carries TRBV20-1 and TRBJ1-2; perhaps TRBD1 as D (5 bases). Trimming cost V 6 bases and J 3 bases, with 17 bases left between them. Germline loops: CDR1 DFQATT, CDR2 SNEGSKA (reference sequence). This CDR3 has 14 amino acids. CDR3 in amino acids: CSASTGGGDYGYTF. In DNA, the CDR3 is TGCAGTGCAAGTACAGGAGGTGGGGACTATGGCTACACCTTC.

Comment on this clonotype: Germline is not matched at one junction end, which may reflect a read error. The J gene is TRBJ1-4, the V gene TRBV6-1; TRBD1 agrees at 7 bases. Germline lookup yields CDR1 MNHNS and CDR2 SASEGT. This CDR3 comprises 15 residues. The CDR3 DNA reads as TGTGCCAGCAGTCCTTGGGACAGCTCTAATGAAAAGCTGTTTTTT. Protein product: CASSPWDSSNEKLFF.

This clonotype showed up just a few times. V usage is TRBV6-1 and J usage is TRBJ2-1, with TRBD2 matching over 14 bases. In germline, CDR1 is MNHNS, CDR2 SASEGT. The CDR3 extends over 17 amino acids. The trim removed 5 bases at V and 2 bases at J, leaving 5 bases unmatched. In nucleotides, the CDR3 is TGTGCCAGCAGTCAAGGGACTAGCGGGGGCCCCTACAATGAGCAGTTCTTC. It is translated as CASSQGTSGGPYNEQFF.

This clonotype appeared a few times. The rearrangement joins TRBV4-3 to TRBJ1-1, with TRBD1 as a possible D gene (5 bases). Germline assignment: CDR1 LGHNA and CDR2 YSLEER. The length of the CDR3 is 15 residues. V was pared by 0 bases and J by 1 base, with 9 bases between. In DNA form, the CDR3 reads TGCGCCAGCAGCCAAGATTGGCAGGGGAACACTGAAGCTTTCTTT. Protein product: CASSQDWQGNTEAFF.

This clonotype was seen once. This chain uses TRBV18 with TRBJ2-1; 7 positions match TRBD2. Germline-derived CDR1 and CDR2 are KGHSH and LQKENI. This CDR3 contains 15 residues. With 3 bases clipped from V and 7 bases from J, the junction kept 9 bases outside the gene matches. For the CDR3, the DNA is TGTGCCAGCTCACCCGGGACTAACGGGGGGAATGAGCAGTTCTTC. Translated, it gives CASSPGTNGGNEQFF.

In its sample, this clonotype was seen a few times. This chain links TRBV4-2 with TRBJ2-3; 9 nucleotides agree with TRBD2. CDR1 is LGHNA and CDR2 is YNFKEQ in the germline V gene. This CDR3 comprises 21 residues. Trimming cost V 0 bases and J 2 bases; bases outside gene matches: 18. CDR3 nucleotides: TGTGCCAGCAGCCAAGATTTCGAGCGGGGGGCTTTTCCGGTGAACACAGATACGCAGTATTTT. Translated: CASSQDFERGAFPVNTDTQYF.

The chain has TRBV9 and TRBJ2-7; D call uncertain. The CDR3 consists of 13 residues. Trimming stripped 2 bases from V and 7 bases from J, with 13 bases between. The germline V gene has CDR1 SGDLS and CDR2 YYNGEE. The CDR3 loop reads CASSVNSLGEQYF. CDR3 nucleotides: TGTGCCAGCAGCGTTAATAGCCTGGGAGAGCAGTACTTC.

The gene calls are TRBV6-1 and TRBJ2-5; either TRBD1 or TRBD2 may fit D (5 bases each). The CDR3 length is 16 residues. Germline lookup yields CDR1 MNHNS and CDR2 SASEGT. V was cut by 1 base and J by 1 base, with 13 bases left in between. The CDR3 nucleotides are TGTGCCAGCAGTGAAGTTGGGGGAGCATGCCAAGAGACCCAGTACTTC. Protein: CASSEVGGACQETQYF.